The source of this TCR beta chain is a study of beta chain features in type 1 diabetes. About the study: Patients and healthy donors were similar in age, gender and cell yields. Study findings and constraints: Any PCR bias toward short templates would affect both groups alike. In all four CD4+ subsets, TCRB CDR3 length was significantly, moderately reduced in type 1 diabetes.

Purity (above 98%) was reached by all sorted populations. Expressed TCRB transcripts were sequenced after all isolated RNA was converted to cDNA. Sequencing used immunoSEQ multiplex PCR; TCRdb keeps in-frame clones, though not all of them. In the table there are some 370,000 clones, around 10% of which are singletons. With respect to this clone: Its antigen is undetermined.

The receptor's source is a man between 25 and 39 years old with type 1 diabetes. Sequenced material: central memory CD4+ T cells from blood.

CDR3 residues: CASSQERASSSSYNEQFF. DNA for the CDR3: TGCGCCAGCAGCCAAGAAAGGGCCAGCTCGAGCTCCTACAATGAGCAGTTCTTC. This chain uses TRBV4-3 with TRBJ2-1; D unclear. The germline CDR1 and CDR2 sequences are LGHNA and YSLEER. Trimming stripped 0 bases from V and 0 bases from J, with 15 bases between. The CDR3 has 18 amino acids.